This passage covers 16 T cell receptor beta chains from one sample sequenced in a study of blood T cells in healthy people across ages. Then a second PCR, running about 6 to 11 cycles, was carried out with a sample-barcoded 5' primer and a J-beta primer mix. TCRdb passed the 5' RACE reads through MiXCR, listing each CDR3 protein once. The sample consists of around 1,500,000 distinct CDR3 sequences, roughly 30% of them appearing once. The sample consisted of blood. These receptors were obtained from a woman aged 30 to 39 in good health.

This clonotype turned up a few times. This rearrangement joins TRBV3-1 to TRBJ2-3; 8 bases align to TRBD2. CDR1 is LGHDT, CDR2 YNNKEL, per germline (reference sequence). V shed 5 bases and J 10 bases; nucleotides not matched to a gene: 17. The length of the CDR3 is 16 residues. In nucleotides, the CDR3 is TGTGCCAGCAGCGACACCGGGACTAGGCCCTCATCCCCGCAGTATTTT. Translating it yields CASSDTGTRPSSPQYF.

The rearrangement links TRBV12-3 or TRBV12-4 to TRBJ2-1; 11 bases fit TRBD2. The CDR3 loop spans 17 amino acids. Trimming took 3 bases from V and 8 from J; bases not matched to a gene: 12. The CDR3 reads CASSFPLLAGGKDEQFF. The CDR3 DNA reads TGTGCCAGCAGTTTCCCCTTGTTAGCGGGGGGGAAGGATGAGCAGTTCTTC.

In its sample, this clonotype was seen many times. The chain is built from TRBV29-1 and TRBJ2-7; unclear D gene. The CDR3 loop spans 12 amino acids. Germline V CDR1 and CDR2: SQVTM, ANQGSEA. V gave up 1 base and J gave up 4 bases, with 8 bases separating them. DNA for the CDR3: TGCAGCGTTGAAGCAGACGGGTACGAGCAGTACTTC. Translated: CSVEADGYEQYF.

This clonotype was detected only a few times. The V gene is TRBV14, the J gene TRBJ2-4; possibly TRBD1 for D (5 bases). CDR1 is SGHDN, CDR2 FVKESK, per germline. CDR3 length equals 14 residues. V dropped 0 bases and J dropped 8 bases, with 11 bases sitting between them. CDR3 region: CASSQDRVRDIQYF. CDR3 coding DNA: TGTGCCAGCAGCCAAGACAGGGTCCGTGACATTCAGTACTTC. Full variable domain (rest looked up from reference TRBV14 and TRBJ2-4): EAGVTQFPSHSVIEKGQTVTLRCDPISGHDNLYWYRRVMGKEIKFLLHFVKESKQDESGMPNNRFLAERTGGTYSTLKVQPAELEDSGVYFCASSQDRVRDIQYFGAGTRLSVL.

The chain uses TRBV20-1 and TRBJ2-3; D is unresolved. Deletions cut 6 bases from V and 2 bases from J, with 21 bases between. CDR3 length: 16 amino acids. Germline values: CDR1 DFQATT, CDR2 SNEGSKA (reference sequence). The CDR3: CSAIRFRADATDTQYF. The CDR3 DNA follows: TGCAGTGCCATAAGGTTTAGGGCGGATGCCACAGATACGCAGTATTTT.

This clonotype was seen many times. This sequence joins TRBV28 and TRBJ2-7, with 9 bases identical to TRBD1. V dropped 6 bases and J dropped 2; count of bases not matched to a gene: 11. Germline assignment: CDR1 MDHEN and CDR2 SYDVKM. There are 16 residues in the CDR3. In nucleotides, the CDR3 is TGTGCCAGCAGCCCCATGGCCGGGACAGGGCCCTACGAGCAGTACTTC. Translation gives CASSPMAGTGPYEQYF.

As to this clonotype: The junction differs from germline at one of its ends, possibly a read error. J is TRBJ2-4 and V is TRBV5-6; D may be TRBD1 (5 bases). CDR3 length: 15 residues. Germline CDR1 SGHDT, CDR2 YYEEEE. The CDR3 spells CAISLGQVDKNIQYF. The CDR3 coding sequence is TGTGCCATCAGCTTGGGGCAGGTTGACAAAAACATTCAGTACTTC.

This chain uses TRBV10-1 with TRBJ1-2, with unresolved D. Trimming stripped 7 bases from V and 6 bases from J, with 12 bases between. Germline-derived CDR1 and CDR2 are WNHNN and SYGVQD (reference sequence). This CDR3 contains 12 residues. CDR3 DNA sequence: TGCGCCAGCAAGGGTTCGGACGATGGCTACACCTTC. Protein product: CASKGSDDGYTF.

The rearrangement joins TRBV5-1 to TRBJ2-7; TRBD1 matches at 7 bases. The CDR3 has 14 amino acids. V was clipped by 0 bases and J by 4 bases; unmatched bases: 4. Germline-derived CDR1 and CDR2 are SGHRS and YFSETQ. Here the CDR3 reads CASSLAGQIYEQYF. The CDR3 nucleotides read TGCGCCAGCAGCTTGGCGGGACAGATTTACGAGCAGTACTTC.

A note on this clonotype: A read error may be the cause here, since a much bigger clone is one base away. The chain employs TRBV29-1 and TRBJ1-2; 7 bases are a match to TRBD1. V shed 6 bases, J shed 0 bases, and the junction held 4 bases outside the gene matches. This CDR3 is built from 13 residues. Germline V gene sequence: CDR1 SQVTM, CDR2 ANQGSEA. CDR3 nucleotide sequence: TGCAGCGTCCACAGGGGAGCTAACTATGGCTACACCTTC. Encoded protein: CSVHRGANYGYTF.

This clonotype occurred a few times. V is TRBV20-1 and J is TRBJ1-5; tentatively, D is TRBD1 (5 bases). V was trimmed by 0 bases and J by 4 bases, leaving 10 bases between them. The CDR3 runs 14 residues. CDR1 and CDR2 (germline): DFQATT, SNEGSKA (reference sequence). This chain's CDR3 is CSARDPGFNQPQHF. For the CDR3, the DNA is TGCAGTGCTAGAGACCCAGGGTTTAATCAGCCCCAGCATTTT.

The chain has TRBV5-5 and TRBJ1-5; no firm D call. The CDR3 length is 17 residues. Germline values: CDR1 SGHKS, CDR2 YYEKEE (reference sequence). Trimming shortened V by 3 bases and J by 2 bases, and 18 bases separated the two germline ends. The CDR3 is CASSSSDGRMGNQPQHF. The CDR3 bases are TGTGCCAGCAGCTCTTCTGACGGACGAATGGGCAATCAGCCCCAGCATTTT. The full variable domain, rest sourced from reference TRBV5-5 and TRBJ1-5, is DAGVTQSPTHLIKTRGQQVTLRCSPISGHKSVSWYQQVLGQGPQFIFQYYEKEERGRGNFPDRFSARQFPNYSSELNVNALLLGDSALYLCASSSSDGRMGNQPQHFGDGTRLSIL.

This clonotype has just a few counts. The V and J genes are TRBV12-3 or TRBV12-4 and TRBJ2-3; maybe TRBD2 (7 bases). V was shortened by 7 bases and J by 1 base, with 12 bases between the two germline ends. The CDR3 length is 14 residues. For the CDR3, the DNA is TGTGCCAGCACCGCGGGGGCGCGCACAGATACGCAGTATTTT. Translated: CASTAGARTDTQYF.

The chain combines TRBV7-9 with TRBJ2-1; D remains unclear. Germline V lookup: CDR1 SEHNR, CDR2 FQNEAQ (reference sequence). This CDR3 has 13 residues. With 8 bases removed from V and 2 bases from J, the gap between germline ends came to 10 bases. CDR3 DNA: TGTGCCAGCGGCGACGTAACCTACAATGAGCAGTTCTTC. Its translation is CASGDVTYNEQFF.

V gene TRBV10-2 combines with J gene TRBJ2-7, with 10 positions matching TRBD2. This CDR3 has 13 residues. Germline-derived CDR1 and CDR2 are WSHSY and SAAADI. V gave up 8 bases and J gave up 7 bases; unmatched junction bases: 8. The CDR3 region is CASLAGVHNEQYF. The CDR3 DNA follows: TGCGCCAGCCTAGCGGGGGTGCACAATGAGCAGTACTTC.

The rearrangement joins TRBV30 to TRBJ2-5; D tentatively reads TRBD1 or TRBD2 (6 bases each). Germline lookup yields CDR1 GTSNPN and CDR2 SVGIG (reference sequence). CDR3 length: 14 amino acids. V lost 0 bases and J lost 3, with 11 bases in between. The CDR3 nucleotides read TGTGCCTGGAGTGTGGCAGGGGAGGAAGAGACCCAGTACTTC. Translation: CAWSVAGEEETQYF.